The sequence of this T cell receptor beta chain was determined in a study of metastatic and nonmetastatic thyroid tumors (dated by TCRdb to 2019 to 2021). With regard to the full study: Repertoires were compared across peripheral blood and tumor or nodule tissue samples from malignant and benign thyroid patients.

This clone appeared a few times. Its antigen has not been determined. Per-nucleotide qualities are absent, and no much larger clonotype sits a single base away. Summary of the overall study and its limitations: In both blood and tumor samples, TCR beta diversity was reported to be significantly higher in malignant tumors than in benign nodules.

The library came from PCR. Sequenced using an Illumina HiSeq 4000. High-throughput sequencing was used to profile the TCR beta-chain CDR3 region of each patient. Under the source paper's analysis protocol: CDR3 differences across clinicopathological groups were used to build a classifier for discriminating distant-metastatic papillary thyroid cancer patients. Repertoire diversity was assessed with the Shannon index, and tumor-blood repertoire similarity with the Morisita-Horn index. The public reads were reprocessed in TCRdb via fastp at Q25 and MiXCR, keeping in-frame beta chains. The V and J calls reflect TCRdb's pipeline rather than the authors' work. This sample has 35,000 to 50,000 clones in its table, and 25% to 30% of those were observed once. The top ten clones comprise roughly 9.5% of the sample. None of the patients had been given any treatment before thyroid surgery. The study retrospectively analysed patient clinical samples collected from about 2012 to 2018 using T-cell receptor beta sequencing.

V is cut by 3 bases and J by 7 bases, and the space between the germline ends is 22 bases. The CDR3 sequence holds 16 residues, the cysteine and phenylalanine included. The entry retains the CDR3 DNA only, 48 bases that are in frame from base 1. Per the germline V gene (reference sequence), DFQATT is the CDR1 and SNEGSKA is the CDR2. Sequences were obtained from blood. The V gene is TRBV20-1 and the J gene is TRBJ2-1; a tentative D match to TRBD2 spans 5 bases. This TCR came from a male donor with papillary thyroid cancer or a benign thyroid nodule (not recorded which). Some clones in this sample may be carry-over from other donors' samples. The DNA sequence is TGCAGTGCTAGTGGTGTGGCGGGCCGGGCGGGTAATGAGCAGTTCTTC. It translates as CSASGVAGRAGNEQFF.